This TCR beta chain was obtained from a study of vaccination and CD4 T cells after COVID-19. Remarks on this clonotype: Its antigen is undetermined.

V lost 0 bases and J lost 8, with 8 bases in between. Germline V CDR1 and CDR2: SNHLY, FYNNEI. The CDR3 is made up of 12 amino acids. Oncomine TCR Beta short-read sequencing was applied to DNA from cultured CD4+ T cells. Each CDR3 protein gets one entry after TCRdb re-called the PCR reads with MiXCR. The repertoire consists of 20,000 to 25,000 distinct CDR3 sequences, with approximately 30% occurring once and the leading ten covering about 10%. Time point described: late sampling 161 to 241 days after vaccination in a few convalescent patients. Treatment indicated: approximately 9-day PBMC culture with coronavirus spike peptide pools or control peptides (ViraFEST assay). Fewer than 2.5 million PBMCs per well were cultured with 9 to 10 IU/ml IL-2 and about 9.7 ug/ml peptide pools.

The receptor's source is a human donor who had recovered from COVID-19. The rearrangement links TRBV2 to TRBJ2-7, with D possibly being TRBD1 (5 bases). Sequencing used CD4+ T cells from blood, cultured in vitro, obtained about 7 months after SARS-CoV-2 vaccination. The CDR3 region is CASSEARVKQYF. The CDR3 DNA is TGTGCCAGCAGTGAAGCCAGGGTTAAGCAGTACTTC.